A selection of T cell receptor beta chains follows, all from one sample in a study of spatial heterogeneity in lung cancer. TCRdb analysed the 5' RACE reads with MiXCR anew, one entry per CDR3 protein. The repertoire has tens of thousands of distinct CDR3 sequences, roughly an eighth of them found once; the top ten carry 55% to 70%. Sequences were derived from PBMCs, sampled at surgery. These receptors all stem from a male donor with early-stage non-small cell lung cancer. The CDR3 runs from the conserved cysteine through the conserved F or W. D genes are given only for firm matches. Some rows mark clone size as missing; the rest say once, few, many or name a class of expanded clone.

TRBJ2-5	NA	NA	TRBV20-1	CSAGPQGRPETQYF	TGCAGTGCCGGGCCTCAGGGGCGCCCAGAGACCCAGTACTTC
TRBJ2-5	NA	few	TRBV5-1	CASSLAPSTARSGETQYF	TGCGCCAGCAGCTTGGCTCCTTCTACGGCCCGGTCGGGAGAGACCCAGTACTTC
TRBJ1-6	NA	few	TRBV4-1	CASSQGSSPLHF	TGCGCCAGCAGCCAAGGTAGTTCACCCCTCCACTTT
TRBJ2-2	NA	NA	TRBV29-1	CGVDGQRGPTGELFF	TGCGGCGTAGACGGACAGCGTGGTCCCACCGGGGAGCTGTTTTTT
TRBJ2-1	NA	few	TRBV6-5	CASTQTGYNEQFF	TGTGCCAGCACCCAAACGGGCTACAATGAGCAGTTCTTC
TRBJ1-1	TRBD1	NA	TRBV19	CASTPTGGYTEAFF	TGTGCCAGTACCCCGACAGGGGGGTACACTGAAGCTTTCTTT
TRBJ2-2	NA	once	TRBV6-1	CASKRRVGTGELFF	TGTGCCAGCAAAAGGCGAGTGGGAACCGGGGAGCTGTTTTTT
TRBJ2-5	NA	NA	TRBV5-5	CASSPRTGKVETQYF	TGTGCCAGCAGCCCTCGCACAGGGAAGGTAGAGACCCAGTACTTC
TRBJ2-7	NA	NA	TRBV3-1	CASSQVSQGGHEQYF	TGTGCCAGCAGCCAAGTTTCACAGGGCGGCCACGAGCAGTACTTC
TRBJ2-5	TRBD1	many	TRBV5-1	CASSLDRGARGETQYF	TGCGCCAGCAGCTTGGACAGGGGAGCTCGGGGAGAGACCCAGTACTTC
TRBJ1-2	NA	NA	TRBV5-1	CASSLVGESSYGYTF	TGCGCCAGCAGCTTGGTCGGGGAGAGCAGCTATGGCTACACCTTC
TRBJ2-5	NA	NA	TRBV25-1	CASSDNGGQETQYF	TGTGCCAGCAGTGATAATGGGGGGCAAGAGACCCAGTACTTC
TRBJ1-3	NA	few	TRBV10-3	CAISLGTEYSSGNTIYF	TGTGCCATCAGCCTGGGGACCGAGTATAGCTCTGGAAACACCATATATTTT
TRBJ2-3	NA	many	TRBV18	CASSPSLAHSTDTQYF	TGTGCCAGCTCACCATCTCTGGCCCACAGCACAGATACGCAGTATTTT
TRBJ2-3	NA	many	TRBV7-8	CASTLGRLGTDTQYF	TGTGCCAGCACCCTTGGGCGGTTGGGGACAGATACGCAGTATTTT
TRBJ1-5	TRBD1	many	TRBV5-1	CASSPSTGGVQPQHF	TGCGCCAGCAGCCCGAGTACAGGGGGTGTTCAGCCCCAGCATTTT
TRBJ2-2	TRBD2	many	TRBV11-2	CASSRTSGSTGELFF	TGTGCCAGCAGCCGGACTAGCGGAAGCACCGGGGAGCTGTTTTTT
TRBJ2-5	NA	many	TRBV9	CASSLSGGSETQYF	TGTGCCAGCAGCCTCTCGGGGGGCTCAGAGACCCAGTACTTC
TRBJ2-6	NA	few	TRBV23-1	CASSLPTRVAGANVLTF	TGCGCCAGCAGTCTTCCGACCAGGGTAGCTGGGGCCAACGTCCTGACTTTC
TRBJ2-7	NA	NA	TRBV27	CASSLNPAYEQYF	TGTGCCAGCAGTTTAAATCCAGCCTACGAGCAGTACTTC
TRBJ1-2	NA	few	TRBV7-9	CASSPSTAFNYGYTF	TGTGCCAGCAGCCCTTCGACAGCCTTTAACTATGGCTACACCTTC
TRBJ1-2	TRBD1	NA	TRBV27	CASSRQAGGFDGYTF	TGTGCCAGCAGCCGGCAGGCAGGGGGCTTCGATGGCTACACCTTC
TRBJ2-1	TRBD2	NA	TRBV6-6	CASNLAGAGHEQFF	TGTGCCAGCAATCTAGCGGGCGCCGGCCATGAGCAGTTCTTC
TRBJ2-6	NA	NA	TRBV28	CASSFTGLGANVLTF	TGTGCCAGCAGTTTCACAGGGCTCGGGGCCAACGTCCTGACTTTC